The present T cell receptor (beta chain) was sequenced within a study of shared clonotypes between healthy human individuals. Measured with immunoSEQ multiplex PCR; TCRdb has only the in-frame clones, and not every one. Counted here are a few hundred thousand clones, around 80% occurring once; the ten biggest clones make up less than 15%. The CDR3 sequence is 15 residues long. CDR1 and CDR2 (germline): SGDLS, YYNGEE. Trimming pared 0 bases from V and 0 bases from J, leaving 9 bases between. Sequenced: PBMCs. The clonotype originates from a middle-aged woman in good health. Some clones in this sample may be carry-over from other donors' samples. The rearrangement uses TRBV9 and TRBJ1-1; D is ambiguous. The CDR3 DNA follows: TGTGCCAGCAGCGTAGCACCGGGAATGAACACTGAAGCTTTCTTT. Its translation: CASSVAPGMNTEAFF. Variable domain in full (rest from reference TRBV9 and TRBJ1-1): DSGVTQTPKHLITATGQRVTLRCSPRSGDLSVYWYQQSLDQGLQFLIQYYNGEERAKGNILERFSAQQFPDLHSELNLSSLELGDSALYFCASSVAPGMNTEAFFGQGTRLTVV.